The rows below give T cell receptor beta chains drawn from one sample of a study of blood T cell repertoires in COVID-19. The protocol was immunoSEQ multiplex PCR, while the TCRdb copy is restricted to in-frame clones and leaves out a portion. The table shows roughly 190,000 clones, with 82% occurring only once. Sample: peripheral blood. These receptors were collected from a woman aged 55-69 years with COVID-19, enrolled during active disease. CDR3s include the opening cysteine and the closing phenylalanine or tryptophan. The D gene is left open where the match is weak. Size is omitted from some rows. Given values are once, few, many or a class for expanded clones.

D | size | J | V | CDR3 | DNA
. | . | TRBJ1-5 | TRBV4-1 | CASSQAAVSNQPQHF | TGCGCCAGCAGCCAAGCTGCAGTCTCAAATCAGCCCCAGCATTTT
. | . | TRBJ1-1 | TRBV6-4 | CASSVGGGTEAFF | TGTGCCAGCAGTGTGGGAGGCGGCACTGAAGCTTTCTTT
. | . | TRBJ1-3 | TRBV7-2 | CASSPRGGTSSGNTIYF | TGTGCCAGCAGCCCCCGGGGAGGAACAAGCTCTGGAAACACCATATATTTT
. | . | TRBJ1-5 | TRBV28 | CASNLGGNYQPQHF | TGTGCCAGCAATTTGGGGGGAAATTATCAGCCCCAGCATTTT
TRBD1 | . | TRBJ1-5 | TRBV28 | CASSRRQGRQPQHF | TGTGCCAGCAGCAGACGACAGGGGAGGCAGCCCCAGCATTTT
TRBD2 | . | TRBJ2-1 | TRBV5-1 | CASSPGTSGISYNEQFF | TGCGCCAGCAGCCCCGGGACTAGCGGGATCAGTTACAATGAGCAGTTCTTC
TRBD1 | . | TRBJ1-6 | TRBV11-2 | CASSRPGDRAHSPLHF | TGTGCCAGCAGCCGACCGGGGGACAGGGCCCATTCACCCCTCCACTTT
TRBD2 | . | TRBJ2-2 | TRBV11-3 | CASSSSGSTGELFF | TGTGCCAGCAGCTCTAGCGGGAGTACCGGGGAGCTGTTTTTT
. | . | TRBJ2-1 | TRBV14 | CASSQMRNPSYNEQFF | TGTGCCAGCAGCCAAATGCGGAACCCCAGCTACAATGAGCAGTTCTTC
. | few | TRBJ1-2 | TRBV12-3/TRBV12-4 | CASSLGPILGYTF | TGTGCCAGCAGTTTGGGCCCGATCCTGGGCTACACCTTC
. | . | TRBJ2-7 | TRBV5-4 | CASSSGHGGYEQYF | TGTGCCAGCAGCTCCGGACACGGGGGCTACGAGCAGTACTTC
. | . | TRBJ1-5 | TRBV2 | CASSRYGGNQPQHF | TGTGCCAGCAGCCGCTACGGGGGCAATCAGCCCCAGCATTTT
. | . | TRBJ1-1 | TRBV5-6 | CASSLIPDSLNTEAFF | TGTGCCAGCAGCTTGATCCCGGACAGCTTGAACACTGAAGCTTTCTTT
TRBD2 | few | TRBJ2-5 | TRBV19 | CASSFGTSGSETQYF | TGTGCCAGTAGTTTCGGGACTAGCGGGAGTGAGACCCAGTACTTC
. | . | TRBJ2-5 | TRBV9 | CASSLGWARETQYF | TGTGCCAGCAGCCTCGGTTGGGCCAGGGAGACCCAGTACTTC